Below are 24 T cell receptor beta chains sequenced from a single sample in a study of CXCR3-negative and CXCR3-positive naive CD8 T cells. The TRB cDNA libraries were prepared by 5' RACE with UMI labels. One entry per CDR3 protein, without DNA, is what TCRdb gives after re-calling the 5' RACE reads. Found here are about 56,000 distinct CDR3 sequences; the top ten clones hold roughly 20%. The sequenced sample consisted of memory CD8+ T cells from blood. These receptors all come from a human donor in good health. Some clones in this sample may be carry-over from other donors' samples.

The V and J genes are TRBV14 and TRBJ2-7; absent DNA, TCRdb's TRBD1 call cannot be checked. From germline, CDR1 is SGHDN and CDR2 FVKESK. The CDR3 loop spans 16 amino acids. CDR3 protein: CASSQDWGTISYEQYF. Full variable domain (remainder filled in from reference TRBV14 and TRBJ2-7): EAGVTQFPSHSVIEKGQTVTLRCDPISGHDNLYWYRRVMGKEIKFLLHFVKESKQDESGMPNNRFLAERTGGTYSTLKVQPAELEDSGVYFCASSQDWGTISYEQYFGPGTRLTVT.

The chain employs TRBV7-3 and TRBJ1-1. The CDR3 spans 13 residues. The germline gives CDR1 SGHTA, CDR2 FQGTGA. CDR3 sequence reads: CASSLGENTEAFF.

The rearrangement uses TRBV6-5 and TRBJ1-1; TCRdb names TRBD1, which stays unverified in the absence of DNA. Looked up from germline, CDR1 is MNHEY and CDR2 is SVGAGI. CDR3 size: 14 residues. The CDR3 here is CASSYPGANTEAFF.

This clonotype shows up as medium-sized by frequency. This rearrangement joins TRBV6-4 to TRBJ2-2; TCRdb proposes TRBD1, but this gene call is untestable without DNA. The CDR3 spans 14 residues. In germline, CDR1 is MRHNA, CDR2 SNTAGT. Here the CDR3 reads CASRPGAATGELFF.

The V gene is TRBV20-1, the J gene TRBJ1-2; TCRdb names TRBD1, which stays unverified in the absence of DNA. The CDR3 sequence is 14 residues long. Germline V gene lookup returns CDR1 DFQATT and CDR2 SNEGSKA (reference sequence). The CDR3 here is CSASERDRVWGYTF.

The chain recombines TRBV29-1 with TRBJ1-2. The CDR3 is 13 residues long. Germline CDR1 reads SQVTM; CDR2 reads ANQGSEA. Here the CDR3 reads CSVDSHSNYGYTF.

The rearrangement uses TRBV7-9 and TRBJ2-2; no DNA is available, so the TRBD1 call from TCRdb remains unchecked. Germline CDR1 and CDR2: SEHNR and FQNEAQ (reference sequence). CDR3 length: 16 residues. The CDR3: CASSPTQGGNTGELFF.

The chain has TRBV7-9 and TRBJ2-2; TCRdb's D call, TRBD2, is unchecked because there is no DNA. There are 14 residues in the CDR3. Germline CDR1 is SEHNR and CDR2 is FQNEAQ (reference sequence). The CDR3: CASRRTENTGELFF. The variable domain in full, with the rest retrieved from reference TRBV7-9 and TRBJ2-2, is DTGVSQNPRHKITKRGQNVTFRCDPISEHNRLYWYRQTLGQGPEFLTYFQNEAQLEKSRLLSDRFSAERPKGSFSTLEIQRTEQGDSAMYLCASRRTENTGELFFGEGSRLTVL.

The chain links TRBV4-1 to TRBJ2-7; TCRdb's D call, TRBD1, is unchecked because there is no DNA. The CDR3 has 17 amino acids. Germline CDR1 and CDR2: MGHRA and YSYEKL. The CDR3: CASSQDESVSSSYEQYF.

The chain recombines TRBV29-1 with TRBJ1-2; the TCRdb D gene call, TRBD1, has no DNA to confirm it. The CDR3 length is 12 residues. Per the germline V gene, CDR1 is SQVTM and CDR2 is ANQGSEA. The CDR3: CSVEDRAGGYTF.

V and J are TRBV7-2 and TRBJ2-2; TCRdb names TRBD1, which stays unverified in the absence of DNA. Germline-derived CDR1 and CDR2 are SGHTA and FQGNSA. The CDR3 runs 16 residues. This CDR3 reads CASSPVGGRASGELFF.

This chain uses TRBV7-9 with TRBJ2-6. Germline values: CDR1 SEHNR, CDR2 FQNEAQ (reference sequence). The CDR3 extends over 12 amino acids. This CDR3 reads CASPPGANVLTF.

The chain employs TRBV7-9 and TRBJ2-1; TCRdb outputs TRBD1, but without DNA this stays unchecked. Germline V gene data show CDR1 as SEHNR and CDR2 as FQNEAQ (reference sequence). This CDR3 is built from 16 residues. CDR3 amino acids: CASSPYPGGAWNEQFF.

The V and J genes are TRBV7-9 and TRBJ2-5; the D call from TCRdb, TRBD1, cannot be confirmed without DNA. The CDR3 extends over 14 amino acids. Per germline, CDR1 SEHNR and CDR2 FQNEAQ (reference sequence). CDR3 sequence: CASSLDTNQETQYF.

The chain has TRBV7-9 and TRBJ1-2; checking the TCRdb D call of TRBD1 is not possible without DNA. The CDR3 totals 14 residues. Germline V gives CDR1 SEHNR, CDR2 FQNEAQ (reference sequence). The CDR3 reads CASSTPRGNYGYTF.

J is TRBJ1-6 and V is TRBV7-6; TCRdb reports TRBD1, a call that lacks DNA to check it against. In germline, CDR1 is SGHVS, CDR2 FNYEAQ. CDR3 size: 16 residues. CDR3 loop: CASSRQGALNNSPLHF.

The rearrangement uses TRBV10-3 and TRBJ1-5. The CDR3 sequence is 15 residues long. Germline V CDR1 and CDR2: ENHRY, SYGVKD. The chain's CDR3 is CAISESEQTNQPQHF.

The chain couples TRBV20-1 to TRBJ1-1; the TCRdb call, TRBD1, lacks DNA for checking. Germline CDR1 and CDR2: DFQATT and SNEGSKA (reference sequence). The CDR3 loop spans 16 amino acids. This CDR3 is CSARDYGGGPNTEAFF.

The CDR3 protein is CASSQDLMAGANVLTF. This sequence joins TRBV3-1 and TRBJ2-6. Germline V CDR1 and CDR2: LGHDT, YNNKEL (reference sequence). The CDR3 contains 16 residues.

This clonotype is identified as medium-sized from frequency. The genes are TRBV20-1 and TRBJ2-7; TCRdb designates TRBD1, a call that cannot be tested without DNA. Germline lookup yields CDR1 DFQATT and CDR2 SNEGSKA (reference sequence). The CDR3 spans 14 residues. The CDR3 loop is CSARTGTDDSEQYF.

The chain combines TRBV9 with TRBJ2-7. Germline V gene data show CDR1 as SGDLS and CDR2 as YYNGEE. The CDR3 consists of 15 residues. CDR3 protein: CASSVVPGRAYEQYF.

The rearrangement uses TRBV7-6 and TRBJ2-1; TCRdb outputs TRBD1, but without DNA this stays unchecked. The germline V gene encodes CDR1 SGHVS and CDR2 FNYEAQ. This CDR3 region has 14 residues. The CDR3 sequence is CASSLGAGDSEQFF.

This chain uses TRBV10-3 with TRBJ2-3; the D gene TCRdb calls, TRBD1, cannot be checked with no DNA. Germline CDR1 is ENHRY and CDR2 is SYGVKD. The CDR3 spans 13 residues. Here the CDR3 reads CAIRQGGPDTQYF.

This rearrangement joins TRBV11-3 to TRBJ2-7; TCRdb indicates TRBD2, and absent DNA this call remains unverified. Germline CDR1 SGHNT, CDR2 YENEEA. The CDR3 extends over 17 amino acids. This CDR3 reads CASSPLTSGGRGYEQYF.